This entry lists 32 T cell receptor beta chains sequenced from one sample in a study of T cell changes during pregnancy in multiple sclerosis. Method: immunoSEQ multiplex PCR; TCRdb's copy keeps in-frame clones and lacks some. The sample includes roughly 29,000 clones, around nine tenths of them seen just once. The sample here was CD8+ T cells from peripheral blood mononuclear cells, taken before pregnancy. These receptors all stem from a female donor with multiple sclerosis, enrolled in a pregnancy study.

This sequence joins TRBV6-6 and TRBJ2-5; 7 nucleotides agree with TRBD2. Per germline, CDR1 MNHNY and CDR2 SVGAGI (reference sequence). The junction had 8 bases not matched to a gene; V was cut back by 7 bases and J by 3 bases. This CDR3 region has 14 residues. In DNA form, the CDR3 reads TGTGCCAGCATAGCGCGGGGGTTTGAAGAGACCCAGTACTTC. This gives the protein CASIARGFEETQYF.

The chain combines TRBV10-3 with TRBJ2-6, with 7 bases aligning to TRBD2. The CDR3 is made up of 18 amino acids. Germline V gene data show CDR1 as ENHRY and CDR2 as SYGVKD. With V trimmed by 6 bases and J by 0 bases, 11 bases remained unmatched. CDR3 in amino acids: CAISGGGAGYSGANVLTF. Here the CDR3 DNA reads TGTGCCATCAGCGGGGGAGGGGCAGGGTACTCTGGGGCCAACGTCCTGACTTTC.

The chain employs TRBV7-8 and TRBJ2-5; 9 bases fit TRBD2. There are 18 residues in the CDR3. V lost 5 bases, J lost 4 bases, and 17 bases stayed unmatched. Looked up from germline, CDR1 is SGHVS and CDR2 is FQNEAQ. CDR3 DNA sequence: TGTGCCAGCAGCCCCGTGGGTAGCGGGAGTAAAGTGGGAGAGACCCAGTACTTC. Translating it yields CASSPVGSGSKVGETQYF.

The chain carries TRBV19 and TRBJ2-3; 9 bases line up with TRBD1. This CDR3 region has 20 residues. Losses at the gene ends were 4 bases for V and 0 bases for J; bases not matched to a gene: 17. Germline V lookup: CDR1 LNHDA, CDR2 SQIVND (reference sequence). The CDR3 bases are TGTGCCAGTAGTAAATCCCCCGGGACAGGGCGGGTATTAAGCACAGATACGCAGTATTTT. Translating gives CASSKSPGTGRVLSTDTQYF. The full variable domain, rest sourced from reference TRBV19 and TRBJ2-3, is DGGITQSPKYLFRKEGQNVTLSCEQNLNHDAMYWYRQDPGQGLRLIYYSQIVNDFQKGDIAEGYSVSREKKESFPLTVTSAQKNPTAFYLCASSKSPGTGRVLSTDTQYFGPGTRLTVL.

This sequence joins TRBV7-6 and TRBJ2-7, with D unclear. The CDR3 contains 15 residues. The germline V gene encodes CDR1 SGHVS and CDR2 FNYEAQ. V lost 2 bases, J lost 5 bases, and 16 bases lay in between. As DNA, the CDR3 is TGTGCCAGCAGCTTAATCCCGAACCCCACGGACGAGCAGTACTTC. Its translation: CASSLIPNPTDEQYF.

This chain joins TRBV15 and TRBJ2-1; the match to TRBD2 covers 8 bases. Germline CDR1 and CDR2: LNHNV and YYDKDF (reference sequence). J gave up 7 bases and V 7 bases, and 9 bases lay outside the gene matches. This CDR3 contains 14 residues. Written as DNA, the CDR3 is TGTGCCACCATGCGGGCGGCGGGGGGAAATGAGCAGTTCTTC. Protein: CATMRAAGGNEQFF. Full variable domain (outside the CDR3, taken from reference TRBV15 and TRBJ2-1): DAMVIQNPRYQVTQFGKPVTLSCSQTLNHNVMYWYQQKSSQAPKLLFHYYDKDFNNEADTPDNFQSRRPNTSFCFLDIRSPGLGDTAMYLCATMRAAGGNEQFFGPGTRLTVL.

V gene TRBV5-6 combines with J gene TRBJ1-3; 7 bases are a match to TRBD1. The CDR3 loop spans 16 amino acids. Per the germline V gene, CDR1 is SGHDT and CDR2 is YYEEEE. Losses at the gene ends were 4 bases for V and 0 bases for J; bases not matched to a gene: 7. The CDR3 DNA reads as TGTGCCAGCAGCGTGACAGGGAAGGGCTCTGGAAACACCATATATTTT. Protein product: CASSVTGKGSGNTIYF.

The J gene is TRBJ2-7, the V gene TRBV7-9; 9 bases align to TRBD1. The CDR3 loop spans 19 amino acids. The germline CDR1 and CDR2 sequences are SEHNR and FQNEAQ (reference sequence). V gave up 5 bases and J gave up 2 bases; unmatched junction bases: 19. CDR3 in amino acids: CASSPRTRGGTGYTYEQYF. The CDR3 DNA reads TGTGCCAGCAGCCCCCGGACGAGAGGGGGGACAGGGTACACCTACGAGCAGTACTTC.

V usage is TRBV19 and J usage is TRBJ1-3, with D hard to call. Germline V gene sequence: CDR1 LNHDA, CDR2 SQIVND (reference sequence). CDR3 length equals 14 residues. Trimming stripped 7 bases from V and 0 bases from J, with 10 bases between. CDR3 protein: CASKEDTSGNTIYF. The CDR3 nucleotides are TGTGCCAGTAAAGAGGATACCTCTGGAAACACCATATATTTT.

This chain connects TRBV29-1 to TRBJ1-5, with TRBD1 identical over 9 bases. The V and J ends lost 4 bases and 0 bases, in that order; junction bases with no gene match: 1. Germline V CDR1 and CDR2: SQVTM, ANQGSEA. This CDR3 region has 14 residues. Here the CDR3 reads CSVGTGDSNQPQHF. DNA for the CDR3: TGCAGCGTTGGGACAGGGGATAGCAATCAGCCCCAGCATTTT.

The rearrangement joins TRBV11-2 to TRBJ1-4, with a tentative D call TRBD1 (5 bases). V lost 8 bases and J lost 8, with 12 bases in between. The CDR3 is made up of 12 amino acids. Germline V CDR1 and CDR2: SGHAT, FQNNGV. As DNA, the CDR3 is TGTGCCAGCGGGGGGGTTGGCGAAAAACTGTTTTTT. It is translated as CASGGVGEKLFF.

This chain uses TRBV21-1 with TRBJ1-1; the table's D call TRBD1 went unverified against the DNA. TRBV21-1 is reported as a pseudogene. This CDR3 is 15 amino acids long. The CDR3: CASGTPGQRNTEAFF. In DNA form, the CDR3 reads TGTGCCAGCGGAACACCGGGACAGCGTAACACTGAAGCTTTCTTT.

Concerning this clone: Germline and junction disagree at one end, which may indicate a read error. The chain recombines TRBV11-3 with TRBJ2-3, with D perhaps TRBD1 (6 bases). This CDR3 has 12 amino acids. From germline, CDR1 is SGHNT and CDR2 YENEEA. The CDR3 sequence: CRGSTSTDTQYF. As DNA, the CDR3 is TGCAGGGGCTCCACCTCCACAGATACGCAGTATTTT. The whole variable domain, remainder taken from reference TRBV11-3 and TRBJ2-3, is EAGVVQSPRYKIIEKKQPVAFWCNPISGHNTLYWYLQNLGQGPELLIRYENEEAVDDSQLPKDRFSAERLKGVDSTLKIQPAELGDSAVYLCRGSTSTDTQYFGPGTRLTVL.

V is TRBV5-1 and J is TRBJ2-7; D perhaps matches TRBD1 (6 bases). This CDR3 spans 15 amino acids. V lost 3 bases and J 0 bases, leaving 13 bases between the germline ends. The V gene's germline CDR1 is SGHRS and CDR2 YFSETQ. The CDR3 loop reads CASSSYRVSSYEQYF. The CDR3 DNA reads TGCGCCAGCAGCTCCTACAGGGTTAGCTCCTACGAGCAGTACTTC.

This clone appeared a single time. The chain has TRBV14 and TRBJ1-4; TRBD1 aligns across 7 bases. This CDR3 has 16 residues. CDR1 and CDR2 from the germline V gene are SGHDN and FVKESK. J was trimmed by 4 bases and V by 0 bases; bases with no gene match: 5. Here the CDR3 reads CASSQEQGSVNEKLFF. The CDR3 DNA reads TGTGCCAGCAGCCAAGAACAGGGGTCCGTTAATGAAAAACTGTTTTTT.

This clone was detected once. The chain carries TRBV25-1 and TRBJ2-7, with 8 bases lining up with TRBD2. Germline V gene lookup returns CDR1 MGHDK and CDR2 SYGVNS. The CDR3 sequence is 18 residues long. V lost 4 bases and J lost 2; bases outside the gene matches: 16. In DNA, the CDR3 is TGTGCCAGCAGTGGTCCCGGTCCGGACCGGGAGGGAACCTACGAGCAGTACTTC. Protein product: CASSGPGPDREGTYEQYF.

DNA of the CDR3: TGTGCCAGCAGTTTAAGAGGACTAGCGGGAGAGCATGAGCAGTTCTTC. It encodes CASSLRGLAGEHEQFF. The chain joins TRBV28 to TRBJ2-1, with 13 bases lining up with TRBD2. The CDR3 has 16 amino acids. The trim removed 2 bases at V and 8 bases at J, leaving 6 bases unmatched. Germline loops: CDR1 MDHEN, CDR2 SYDVKM.

The table lists this clone with a few counts. Other nucleotide sequences from this sample produce the same CDR3. This rearrangement joins TRBV9 to TRBJ1-1; D remains ambiguous. The V gene's germline CDR1 is SGDLS and CDR2 YYNGEE. This CDR3 comprises 13 residues. V was shortened by 0 bases and J by 4 bases, with 7 bases between the two germline ends. The CDR3 protein is CASSVGGSTEAFF. In nucleotides, the CDR3 is TGTGCCAGCAGCGTAGGAGGGTCCACTGAAGCTTTCTTT.

The V call is TRBV5-4, the J call TRBJ2-1, with D possibly being TRBD1 (5 bases). Germline V CDR1 and CDR2: SGHNT, YYREEE (reference sequence). The CDR3 spans 12 residues. Trimming cost V 5 bases and J 3 bases, with 6 bases left between them. CDR3 sequence: CASRTGYNEQFF. The CDR3 coding sequence is TGTGCCAGCAGAACAGGCTACAATGAGCAGTTCTTC.

The gene calls are TRBV7-9 and TRBJ2-3; 12 bases align to TRBD2. V was pared by 5 bases and J by 5 bases, with 11 bases of the junction left unmatched. Looked up from germline, CDR1 is SEHNR and CDR2 is FQNEAQ (reference sequence). This CDR3 region has 17 residues. DNA of the CDR3: TGTGCCAGCAGCCCCCGGACTAGCGGGGTGGCTGGAGATACGCAGTATTTT. This sequence encodes CASSPRTSGVAGDTQYF.

The CDR3 protein is CASSTRQGAYRGESEQFF. CDR3 DNA: TGTGCCAGCAGCACACGACAGGGGGCGTACCGGGGTGAGAGTGAGCAGTTCTTC. The genes are TRBV27 and TRBJ2-1; 10 bases agree with TRBD1. Unmatched junction bases numbered 20, after V lost 6 bases and J lost 9 bases. Germline CDR1 reads MNHEY; CDR2 reads SMNVEV (reference sequence). The CDR3 covers 18 residues.

The CDR3 loop is CASSEERRKTDTQYF. CDR3 sequence (DNA): TGTGCCAGCAGTGAGGAGAGGAGGAAGACAGATACGCAGTATTTT. The J gene is TRBJ2-3, the V gene TRBV6-1; D perhaps matches TRBD2 (5 bases). From germline, CDR1 is MNHNS and CDR2 SASEGT. The CDR3 is 15 residues long. V gave up 3 bases and J gave up 3 bases, with 13 bases separating them.

The chain couples TRBV6-1 to TRBJ1-2; D gene uncertain. From germline, CDR1 is MNHNS and CDR2 SASEGT. V lost 8 bases and J lost 4, with 8 bases in between. This CDR3 contains 11 residues. The CDR3 DNA reads TGTGCCAGCCGGGAGCCCTATGGCTACACCTTC. It yields the protein CASREPYGYTF.

The chain couples TRBV7-3 to TRBJ1-1, with D tentatively TRBD1 (6 bases). Trimming shortened V by 5 bases and J by 3 bases, and 13 bases separated the two germline ends. This CDR3 region has 14 residues. Germline V gene data show CDR1 as SGHTA and CDR2 as FQGTGA. CDR3 loop: CASSQQGVDTEAFF. The CDR3 nucleotides are TGTGCCAGCAGCCAACAGGGAGTAGACACTGAAGCTTTCTTT.

Worth noting for this clone: This CDR3 is also generated by other DNA sequences in the sample. The V and J genes are TRBV27 and TRBJ1-1; D is possibly TRBD1 (6 bases). CDR3 length: 14 residues. Germline lookup yields CDR1 MNHEY and CDR2 SMNVEV (reference sequence). V was trimmed by 5 bases and J by 0 bases, leaving 10 bases between them. Written as DNA, the CDR3 is TGTGCCAGCAGTCGTACAGGGTTGAACACTGAAGCTTTCTTT. Translation: CASSRTGLNTEAFF.

J is TRBJ2-7 and V is TRBV5-1, with 7 bases aligning to TRBD2. V lost 4 bases, J lost 0 bases, and 4 bases stayed unmatched. CDR3 length equals 14 residues. Per germline, CDR1 SGHRS and CDR2 YFSETQ. The CDR3 DNA sequence: TGCGCCAGCAGCCCCGGGACTAACTCCTACGAGCAGTACTTC. Its protein product is CASSPGTNSYEQYF.

Worth noting for this clone: One end of the junction varies from germline; a read error may be responsible. The genes are TRBV2 and TRBJ2-2; 10 bases align to TRBD2. CDR3 length: 17 residues. The V gene's germline CDR1 is SNHLY and CDR2 FYNNEI. The CDR3 DNA reads as TGTGCCAGCAGTGAACCCCTAGCGGGGGCCCACACAGGGGAGCTGTTTTTT. Its translation is CASSEPLAGAHTGELFF.

V gene TRBV29-1 combines with J gene TRBJ2-4; D is unclear. The V end was cut by 4 bases, the J end by 0 bases, with 7 bases between. Germline lookup yields CDR1 SQVTM and CDR2 ANQGSEA. This CDR3 is built from 13 residues. The CDR3 here is CSVVPVAKNIQYF. DNA for the CDR3: TGCAGCGTTGTTCCGGTAGCCAAAAACATTCAGTACTTC.

The chain has TRBV9 and TRBJ2-7; D is uncertain. CDR1 SGDLS and CDR2 YYNGEE come from the germline V gene. The V end lost 4 bases, the J end lost 0 bases, and 8 bases lay between the germline ends. The CDR3 has 13 amino acids. The CDR3 coding sequence is TGTGCCAGCAGCTCCCCGTACTCCTACGAGCAGTACTTC. Its translation is CASSSPYSYEQYF.

V and J are TRBV27 and TRBJ1-2; D gene uncertain. Germline CDR1 reads MNHEY; CDR2 reads SMNVEV (reference sequence). The ends were cut back, 0 bases at V and 7 bases at J, with 12 bases in the middle. This CDR3 is built from 14 residues. DNA for the CDR3: TGTGCCAGCAGTTTATCTTCCAGCCCTAGTGGCTACACCTTC. Its protein is CASSLSSSPSGYTF.

This chain uses TRBV9 with TRBJ2-2; 8 nucleotides match TRBD1. V was pared by 4 bases and J by 1 base, with 3 bases of the junction left unmatched. The CDR3 loop spans 15 amino acids. Germline V gene lookup returns CDR1 SGDLS and CDR2 YYNGEE. CDR3 amino acids: CASSFGTGNTGELFF. CDR3 bases: TGTGCCAGCAGCTTCGGGACAGGGAACACCGGGGAGCTGTTTTTT.

The chain links TRBV7-9 to TRBJ1-1; possibly TRBD1 for D (5 bases). The CDR3 runs 13 residues. CDR1 and CDR2 from the germline V gene are SEHNR and FQNEAQ (reference sequence). V was shortened by 4 bases and J by 5 bases, with 11 bases between the two germline ends. The CDR3 sequence: CASSYPGDTEAFF. In DNA, the CDR3 is TGTGCCAGCAGCTACCCGGGGGATACTGAAGCTTTCTTT.